This T cell receptor beta chain was sequenced in a study of T cells after posttransplantation cyclophosphamide. Study findings and constraints: TRB clonality was highly associated with recipient CMV seropositivity and reactivation.

With 2 bases clipped from V and 8 bases from J, the junction kept 9 bases outside the gene matches. Germline CDR1 and CDR2: MGHDK and SYGVNS. The length of the CDR3 is 15 residues. This table comes from immunoSEQ multiplex PCR, and its TCRdb copy is limited to in-frame clones, with some not included. This sample yields around 12,000 clones, of which roughly 95% are seen a single time; 0.25% to 0.3% belongs to the top ten. With respect to this clone: The target antigen is unknown.

V gene TRBV25-1 combines with J gene TRBJ1-2; TRBD1 agrees at 9 bases. The material sequenced was naive CD8+ T cells sorted from PBMCs. The TCR was taken from a man under 40 in good health and a related stem cell transplant donor. The CDR3 sequence is CASSEEGDRDKGYTF. CDR3 DNA sequence: TGTGCCAGCAGTGAAGAAGGGGACAGGGATAAGGGCTACACCTTC.